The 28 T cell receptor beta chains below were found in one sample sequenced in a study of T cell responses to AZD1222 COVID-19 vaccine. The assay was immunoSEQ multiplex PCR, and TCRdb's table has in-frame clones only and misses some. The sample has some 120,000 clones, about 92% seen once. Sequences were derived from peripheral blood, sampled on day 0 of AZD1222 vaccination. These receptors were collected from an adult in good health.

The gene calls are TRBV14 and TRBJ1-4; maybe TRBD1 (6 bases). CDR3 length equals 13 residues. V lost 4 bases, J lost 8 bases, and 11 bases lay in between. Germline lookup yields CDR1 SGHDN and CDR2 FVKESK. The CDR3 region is CASSLGQWEKLFF. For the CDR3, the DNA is TGTGCCAGCAGCCTTGGACAGTGGGAAAAACTGTTTTTT.

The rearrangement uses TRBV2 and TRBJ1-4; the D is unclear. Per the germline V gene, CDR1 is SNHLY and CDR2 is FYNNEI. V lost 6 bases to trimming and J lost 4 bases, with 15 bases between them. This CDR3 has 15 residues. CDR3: CASRSEAQYNEKLFF. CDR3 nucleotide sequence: TGTGCCAGCAGGTCCGAGGCACAGTATAATGAAAAACTGTTTTTT. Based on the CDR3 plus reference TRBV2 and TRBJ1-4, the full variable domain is EPEVTQTPSHQVTQMGQEVILRCVPISNHLYFYWYRQILGQKVEFLVSFYNNEISEKSEIFDDQFSVERPDGSNFTLKIRSTKLEDSAMYFCASRSEAQYNEKLFFGSGTQLSVL.

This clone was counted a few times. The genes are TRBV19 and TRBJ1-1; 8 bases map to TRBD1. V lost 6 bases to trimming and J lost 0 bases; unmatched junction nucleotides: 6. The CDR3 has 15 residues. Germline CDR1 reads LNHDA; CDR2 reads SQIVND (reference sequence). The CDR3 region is CASRPTDRVNTEAFF. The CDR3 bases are TGTGCCAGTAGACCTACGGACAGGGTGAACACTGAAGCTTTCTTT.

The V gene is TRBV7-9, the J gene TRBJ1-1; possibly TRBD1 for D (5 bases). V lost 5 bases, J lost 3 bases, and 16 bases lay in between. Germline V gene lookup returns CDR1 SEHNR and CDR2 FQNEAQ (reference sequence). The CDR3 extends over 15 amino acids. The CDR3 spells CASSPGAGQDTEAFF. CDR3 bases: TGTGCCAGCAGCCCTGGGGCGGGTCAGGACACTGAAGCTTTCTTT.

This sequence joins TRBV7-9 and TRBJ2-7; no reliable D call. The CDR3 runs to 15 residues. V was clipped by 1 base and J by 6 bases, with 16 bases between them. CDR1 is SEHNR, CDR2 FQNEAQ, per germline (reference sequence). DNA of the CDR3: TGTGCCAGCAGCTTAGGGAGTGGGGAAATCTCCGAGCAGTACTTC. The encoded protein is CASSLGSGEISEQYF.

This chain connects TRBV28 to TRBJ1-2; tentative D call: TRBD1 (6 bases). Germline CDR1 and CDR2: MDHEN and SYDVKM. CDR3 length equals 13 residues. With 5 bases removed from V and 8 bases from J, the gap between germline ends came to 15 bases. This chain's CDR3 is CASSGHPQGGYTF. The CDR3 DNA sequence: TGTGCCAGCAGTGGACATCCACAGGGCGGCTACACCTTC.

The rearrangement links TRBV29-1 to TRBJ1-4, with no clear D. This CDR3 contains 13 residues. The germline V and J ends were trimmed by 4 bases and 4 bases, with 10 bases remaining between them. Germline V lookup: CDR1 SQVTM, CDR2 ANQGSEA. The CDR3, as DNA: TGCAGCGTTGGGGGTGTTCTTAATGAAAAACTGTTTTTT. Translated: CSVGGVLNEKLFF.

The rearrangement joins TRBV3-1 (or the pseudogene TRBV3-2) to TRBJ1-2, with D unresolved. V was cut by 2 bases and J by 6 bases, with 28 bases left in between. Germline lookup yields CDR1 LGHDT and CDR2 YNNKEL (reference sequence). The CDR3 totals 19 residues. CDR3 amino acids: CASSQKPFMPRKDTDGYTF. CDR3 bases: TGTGCCAGCAGCCAAAAACCGTTTATGCCGCGAAAAGATACGGATGGCTACACCTTC.

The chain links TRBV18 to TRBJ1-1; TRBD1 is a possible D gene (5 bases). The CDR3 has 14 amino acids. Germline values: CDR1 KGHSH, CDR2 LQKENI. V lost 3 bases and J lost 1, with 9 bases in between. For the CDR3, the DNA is TGTGCCAGCTCACCCGACAGCCAGAACACTGAAGCTTTCTTT. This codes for CASSPDSQNTEAFF.

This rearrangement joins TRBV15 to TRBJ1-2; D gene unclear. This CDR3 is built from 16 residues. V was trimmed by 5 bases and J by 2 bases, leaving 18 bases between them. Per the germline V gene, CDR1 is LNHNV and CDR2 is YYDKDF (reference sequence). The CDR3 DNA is TGTGCCACCAGCGATCAAGAGCGGGGAATGAACTATGGCTACACCTTC. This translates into CATSDQERGMNYGYTF.

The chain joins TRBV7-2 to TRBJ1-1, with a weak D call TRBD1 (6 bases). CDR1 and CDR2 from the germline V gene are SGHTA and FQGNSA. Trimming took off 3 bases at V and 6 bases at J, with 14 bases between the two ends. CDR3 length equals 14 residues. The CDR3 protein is CASSLTGTWAEAFF. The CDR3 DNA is TGTGCCAGCAGCTTGACGGGGACATGGGCTGAAGCTTTCTTT.

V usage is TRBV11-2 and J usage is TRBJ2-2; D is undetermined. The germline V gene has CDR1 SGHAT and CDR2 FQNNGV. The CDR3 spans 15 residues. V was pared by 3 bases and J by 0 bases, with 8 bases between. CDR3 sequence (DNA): TGTGCCAGCAGCTTCCAAGCATCGAACACCGGGGAGCTGTTTTTT. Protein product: CASSFQASNTGELFF.

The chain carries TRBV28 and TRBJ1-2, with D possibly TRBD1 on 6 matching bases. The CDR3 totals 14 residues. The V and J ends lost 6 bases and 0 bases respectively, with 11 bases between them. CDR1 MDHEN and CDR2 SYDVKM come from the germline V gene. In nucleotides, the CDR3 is TGTGCCAGCAGAGGGGGGGGTTCTAACTATGGCTACACCTTC. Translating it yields CASRGGGSNYGYTF.

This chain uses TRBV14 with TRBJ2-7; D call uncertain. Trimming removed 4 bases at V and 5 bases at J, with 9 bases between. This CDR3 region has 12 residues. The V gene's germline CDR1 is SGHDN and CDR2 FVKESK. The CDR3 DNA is TGTGCCAGCAGCCCAATAGGAAACGAGCAGTACTTC. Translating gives CASSPIGNEQYF.

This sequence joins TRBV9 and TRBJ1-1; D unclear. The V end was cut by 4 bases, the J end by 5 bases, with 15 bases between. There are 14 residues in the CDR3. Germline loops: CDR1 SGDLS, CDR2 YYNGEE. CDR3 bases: TGTGCCAGCAGCCCCTTAAGCTACCGTACTGAAGCTTTCTTT. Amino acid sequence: CASSPLSYRTEAFF.

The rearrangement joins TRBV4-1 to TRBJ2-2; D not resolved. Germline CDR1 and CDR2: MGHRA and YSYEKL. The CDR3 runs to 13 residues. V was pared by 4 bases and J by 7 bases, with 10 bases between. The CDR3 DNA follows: TGCGCCAGCAGCCCCTACATGAGCGGGGAGCTGTTTTTT. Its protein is CASSPYMSGELFF.

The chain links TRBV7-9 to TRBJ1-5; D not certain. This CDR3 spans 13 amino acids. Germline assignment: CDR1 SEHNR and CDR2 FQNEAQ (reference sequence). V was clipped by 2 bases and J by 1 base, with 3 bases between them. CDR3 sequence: CASSLRSNQPQHF. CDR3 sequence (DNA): TGTGCCAGCAGCTTACGGAGCAATCAGCCCCAGCATTTT.

The CDR3, as DNA: TGTGCCAGCAGTGAGGGGACAGTTGGTATCACTGAAGCTTTCTTT. Its protein product is CASSEGTVGITEAFF. The chain has TRBV5-6 and TRBJ1-1; TRBD1 matches 7 bases. Germline trimming cut 5 bases from V and 4 bases from J; bases unmatched to any gene: 11. The CDR3 is 15 amino acids. CDR1 SGHDT and CDR2 YYEEEE come from the germline V gene. Drawing the rest from reference TRBV5-6 and TRBJ1-1, the complete variable domain is DAGVTQSPTHLIKTRGQQVTLRCSPKSGHDTVSWYQQALGQGPQFIFQYYEEEERQRGNFPDRFSGHQFPNYSSELNVNALLLGDSALYLCASSEGTVGITEAFFGQGTRLTVV.

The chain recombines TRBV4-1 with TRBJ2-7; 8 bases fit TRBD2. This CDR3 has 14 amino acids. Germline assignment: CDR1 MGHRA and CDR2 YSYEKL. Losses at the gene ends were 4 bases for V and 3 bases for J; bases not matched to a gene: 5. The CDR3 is CASSPTSGNYEQYF. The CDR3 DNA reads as TGCGCCAGCAGCCCCACTAGCGGAAACTACGAGCAGTACTTC.

The CDR3 reads CASSHRVGNTGELFF. The DNA for the CDR3 is TGTGCCAGCAGCCACAGGGTTGGGAACACCGGGGAGCTGTTTTTT. The chain joins TRBV7-8 to TRBJ2-2, with a weak D call TRBD1 (6 bases). The CDR3 contains 15 residues. V was pared by 5 bases and J by 1 base, with 11 bases between. Germline V gene data show CDR1 as SGHVS and CDR2 as FQNEAQ.

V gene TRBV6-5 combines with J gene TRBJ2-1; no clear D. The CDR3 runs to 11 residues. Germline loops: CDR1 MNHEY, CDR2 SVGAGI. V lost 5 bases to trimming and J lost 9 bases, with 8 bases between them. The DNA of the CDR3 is TGTGCCAGCAGTAACATAGGTGAGCAGTTCTTC. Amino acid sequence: CASSNIGEQFF.

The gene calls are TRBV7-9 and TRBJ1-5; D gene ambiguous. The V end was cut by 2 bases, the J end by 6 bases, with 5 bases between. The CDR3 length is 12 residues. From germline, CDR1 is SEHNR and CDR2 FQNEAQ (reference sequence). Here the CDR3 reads CASSLTAQPQHF. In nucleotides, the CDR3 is TGTGCCAGCAGCTTAACTGCTCAGCCCCAGCATTTT.

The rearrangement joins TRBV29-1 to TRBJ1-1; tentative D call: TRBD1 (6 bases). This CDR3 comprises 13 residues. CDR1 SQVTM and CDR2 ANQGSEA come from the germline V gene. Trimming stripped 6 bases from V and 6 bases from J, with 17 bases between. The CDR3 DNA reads TGCAGCGTCCGCAATGCAGGGGCCCCTGAAGCTTTCTTT. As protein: CSVRNAGAPEAFF.

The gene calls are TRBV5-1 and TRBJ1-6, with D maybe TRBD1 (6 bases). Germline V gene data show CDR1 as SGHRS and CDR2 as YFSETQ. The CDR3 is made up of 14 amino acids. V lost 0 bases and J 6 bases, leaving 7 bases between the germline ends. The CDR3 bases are TGCGCCAGCAGCTTGGTAGGGGGTAATTCACCCCTCCACTTT. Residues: CASSLVGGNSPLHF.

The chain's CDR3 is CASSVAMTAPGYTF. CDR3 bases: TGTGCCAGCAGCGTAGCTATGACCGCCCCGGGCTACACCTTC. The chain combines TRBV9 with TRBJ1-2, with D unclear. V gave up 0 bases and J gave up 8 bases, with 14 bases separating them. Germline loops: CDR1 SGDLS, CDR2 YYNGEE. This CDR3 is built from 14 residues.

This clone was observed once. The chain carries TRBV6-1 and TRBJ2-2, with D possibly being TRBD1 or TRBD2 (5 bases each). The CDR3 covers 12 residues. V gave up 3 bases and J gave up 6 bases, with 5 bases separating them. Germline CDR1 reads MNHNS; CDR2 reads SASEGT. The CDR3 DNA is TGTGCCAGCAGTGAGGGGGCCGGGGAGCTGTTTTTT. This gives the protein CASSEGAGELFF.

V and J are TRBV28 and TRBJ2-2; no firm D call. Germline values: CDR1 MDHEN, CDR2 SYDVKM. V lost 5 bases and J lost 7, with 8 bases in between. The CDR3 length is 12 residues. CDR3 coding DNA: TGTGCCAGCAGTCTTTCCGTCGGGGAGCTGTTTTTT. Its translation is CASSLSVGELFF.

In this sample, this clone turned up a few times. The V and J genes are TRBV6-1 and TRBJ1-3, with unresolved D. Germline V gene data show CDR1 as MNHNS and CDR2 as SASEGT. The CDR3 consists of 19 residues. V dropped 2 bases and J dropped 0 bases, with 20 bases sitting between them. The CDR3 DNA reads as TGTGCCAGCAGTGAATTTTTTTCGGGAGGGTACGGCTCTGGAAACACCATATATTTT. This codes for CASSEFFSGGYGSGNTIYF.